This T cell receptor beta chain originates from a study of T cells in Graves' hyperthyroidism and ophthalmopathy (dated by TCRdb to the late 2010s). Describing the broader study: Peripheral blood was sampled at the time of initial diagnosis, prior to any treatment. To identify TCR V-J signatures that set the groups apart, the researchers used a discovery cohort of 100 or so patients, made up of 43 with Graves' ophthalmopathy and 55 to 65 with stable Graves' hyperthyroidism. An independent validation cohort of fewer than 20 hyperthyroidism patients and about 16 patients who later progressed to ophthalmopathy tested prospective prediction of ophthalmopathy. The approximately 90 discovery patients were divided at random into training and test sets in a 7:3 ratio. In roughly six Graves' hyperthyroidism patients, the study also compared T-cell repertoires from thyroid tissue with T-cell repertoires from blood. After blood sampling, hyperthyroidism patients were treated with methimazole at a starting dose of 30 mg daily, and ophthalmopathy patients were treated with high-dose intravenous methylprednisolone. According to the paper, TCR Vbeta CDR3 sequencing was carried out on 135 peripheral blood samples, which came from 40 to 45 ophthalmopathy, under 80 hyperthyroidism and about 17 progressor patients. Summary of the overall study and its limitations: A 13 V-J signature model separated ophthalmopathy from stable hyperthyroidism, with around 91% sensitivity and 81.08% specificity in cross-validation and 80%/75% in testing. Blood samples also contained most of the expanded thyroid clonotypes (frequency above 0.001), which suggests that blood repertoires may reflect thyroid immune responses. In validation, the model predicted progression to ophthalmopathy with just under 71% sensitivity and about 73% specificity, a median of roughly seven months before onset. Sample size was not statistically predetermined, and blinding of investigators to group allocation was not performed.

The TCR beta CDR3 regions were amplified from RNA transcripts. A first-round RT-PCR of the TCR CDR3 used the HTBI primer set with the Qiagen OneStep RT-PCR kit. Libraries were constructed in a second round of multiplex PCR, after which size selection and purification were performed. Paired-end sequencing of the libraries was performed with 100 bp reads on an Illumina HiSeq2000. As for the original processing: SOAPnuke was used to process the raw data, with reads discarded if the reads contained adapters or uncalled bases, had a mean Phred below 15, or lacked an exact constant-primer or identifier match. COPE v1.2.5 was used to merge high-quality paired reads, and clonotypes were defined as unique nucleotide sequences. MiTCR v1.1 was used to align the clonotypes against IMGT TRBV, TRBD and TRBJ reference segments. Analysis was restricted to V-J combinations with a frequency above 0.0001, which covered about 99% of repertoires. A TCS score was defined as the ratio of F50 (clonal expansion) to E x V (chaos), with BLOSUM62-based TCRdist applied between CDR3 peptides within each V-J. Welch's t-statistics and random forest reduced just over 500 V-J features to 13, which were used in a naive Bayes classifier (R e1071). TCRdb trimmed the raw reads at Q25, called clones with MiXCR and kept productive beta chains. Duplicate CDR3 protein sequences are folded into a single record with the most common DNA and genes. TCRdb, not the original authors, processed these V and J calls. The sample contains about 210,000 distinct CDR3 sequences, under 20% of them found a single time. The top ten hold approximately 50% of the sample.

Many counts were recorded for this clonotype. The antigen this receptor binds is unknown. No qualities accompany the bases; no much larger clone lies one base away. The CDR3 runs 15 residues from the cysteine to the phenylalanine. Left in the record is the CDR3 DNA by itself, 45 bases read in frame from the first base. V is shortened by 6 bases, J by 6 bases, and the region joining them spans 18 bases. Stable Graves' hyperthyroidism was defined as the absence of progression to ophthalmopathy over 18 months of follow-up. Hyperthyroidism patients were aged 18 to 65 years and newly diagnosed, with disease duration of less than 2 months. Any patient with an uncontrolled infection, another autoimmune disease, pregnancy or lactation was excluded. Clinical symptoms, serum thyroxine and TRAb, thyroid ultrasound, and orbital computed tomography formed the basis for the diagnoses. PBMCs were separated from roughly 9.6 ml of fresh peripheral blood using Ficoll-Paque density gradient centrifugation. Total RNA was extracted using Trizol reagent, and RNA quality was assessed on an Agilent 2100 Bioanalyzer.

Sequences were obtained from blood. This receptor was taken from a man aged 50 to 60 with Graves' hyperthyroidism. The sequence is built from TRBV12-3 or TRBV12-4 and TRBJ2-1, with the D segment identity uncertain. The DNA sequence reads TGTGCCAGCAGGCAGCTAGGCGGCCCAGCCAATGAGCAGTTCTTC. Translation gives CASRQLGGPANEQFF.